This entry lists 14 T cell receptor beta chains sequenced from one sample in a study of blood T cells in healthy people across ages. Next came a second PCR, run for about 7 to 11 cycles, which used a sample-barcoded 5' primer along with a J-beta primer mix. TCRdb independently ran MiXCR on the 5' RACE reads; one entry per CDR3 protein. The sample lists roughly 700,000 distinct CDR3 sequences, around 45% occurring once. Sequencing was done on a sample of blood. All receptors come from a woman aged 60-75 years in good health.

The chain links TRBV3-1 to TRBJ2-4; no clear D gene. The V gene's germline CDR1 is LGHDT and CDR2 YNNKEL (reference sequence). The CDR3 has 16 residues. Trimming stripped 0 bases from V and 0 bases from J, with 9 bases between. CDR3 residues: CASSQDESLAKNIQYF. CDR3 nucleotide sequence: TGTGCCAGCAGCCAAGACGAGAGTCTAGCCAAAAACATTCAGTACTTC.

The CDR3 loop is CASSQPGSSYNEQYF. In DNA form, the CDR3 reads TGTGCCAGCAGCCAACCCGGGAGTTCCTACAATGAGCAGTACTTC. V usage is TRBV11-1 and J usage is TRBJ2-1; possible D gene TRBD2, 6 bases. Near its end, the DNA agrees better with TRBJ2-7, so the J call may be wrong. This CDR3 is built from 15 residues. Germline CDR1 SGHAT, CDR2 FQDESV (reference sequence).

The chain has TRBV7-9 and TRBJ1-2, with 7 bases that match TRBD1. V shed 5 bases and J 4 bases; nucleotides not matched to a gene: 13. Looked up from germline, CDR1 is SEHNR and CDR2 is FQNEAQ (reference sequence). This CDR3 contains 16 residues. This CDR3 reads CASSLRDSEPLYGYTF. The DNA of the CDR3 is TGTGCCAGCAGCCTCCGGGACAGTGAACCCCTCTATGGCTACACCTTC.

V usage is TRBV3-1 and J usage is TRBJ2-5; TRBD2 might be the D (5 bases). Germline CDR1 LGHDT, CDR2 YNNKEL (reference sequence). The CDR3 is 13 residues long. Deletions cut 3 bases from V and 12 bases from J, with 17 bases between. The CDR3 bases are TGTGCCAGCAGCCACTATAGCCGGGGTCAAGAGTACTTC. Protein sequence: CASSHYSRGQEYF.

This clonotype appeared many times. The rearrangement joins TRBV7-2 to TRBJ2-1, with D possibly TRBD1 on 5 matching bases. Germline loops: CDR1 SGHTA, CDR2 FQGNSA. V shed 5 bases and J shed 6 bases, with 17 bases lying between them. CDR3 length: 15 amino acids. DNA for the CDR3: TGTGCCAGCAGCCTAGTGGAAGTCAGGGTCAATGAGCAGTTCTTC. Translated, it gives CASSLVEVRVNEQFF. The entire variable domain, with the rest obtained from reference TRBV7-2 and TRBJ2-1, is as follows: GAGVSQSPSNKVTEKGKDVELRCDPISGHTALYWYRQSLGQGLEFLIYFQGNSAPDKSGLPSDRFSAERTGGSVSTLTIQRTQQEDSAVYLCASSLVEVRVNEQFFGPGTRLTVL.

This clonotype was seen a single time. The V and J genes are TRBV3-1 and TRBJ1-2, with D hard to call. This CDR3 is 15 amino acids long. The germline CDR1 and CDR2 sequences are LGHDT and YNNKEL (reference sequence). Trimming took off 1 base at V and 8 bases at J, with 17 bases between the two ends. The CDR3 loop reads CASSQVGVMAWGYTF. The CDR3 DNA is TGTGCCAGCAGCCAAGTTGGAGTGATGGCCTGGGGCTACACCTTC. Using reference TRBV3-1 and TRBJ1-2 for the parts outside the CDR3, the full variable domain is DTAVSQTPKYLVTQMGNDKSIKCEQNLGHDTMYWYKQDSKKFLKIMFSYNNKELIINETVPNRFSPKSPDKAHLNLHINSLELGDSAVYFCASSQVGVMAWGYTFGSGTRLTVV.

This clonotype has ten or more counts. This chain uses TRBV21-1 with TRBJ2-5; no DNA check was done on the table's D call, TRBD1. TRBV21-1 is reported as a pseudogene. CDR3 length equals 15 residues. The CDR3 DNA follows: TGTGCCAGCCGCCTGCGGGACAGGAGAACGGAGACCCAGTACTTC. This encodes CASRLRDRRTETQYF.

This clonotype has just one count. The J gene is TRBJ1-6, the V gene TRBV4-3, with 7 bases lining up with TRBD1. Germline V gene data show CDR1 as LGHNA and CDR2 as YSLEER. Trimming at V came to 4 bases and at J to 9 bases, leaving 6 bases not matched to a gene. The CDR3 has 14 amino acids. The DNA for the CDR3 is TGCGCCAGCAGCCCGAGACAGGGCGGTTCACCCCTCCACTTT. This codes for CASSPRQGGSPLHF.

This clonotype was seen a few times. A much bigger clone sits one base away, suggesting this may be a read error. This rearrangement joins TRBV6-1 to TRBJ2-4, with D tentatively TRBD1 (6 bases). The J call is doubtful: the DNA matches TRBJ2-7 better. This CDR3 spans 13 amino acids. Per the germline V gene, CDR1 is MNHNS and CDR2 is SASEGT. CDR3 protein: CASSFQGFYEQYF. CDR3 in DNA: TGTGCCAGCAGCTTTCAGGGGTTCTACGAGCAGTACTTC.

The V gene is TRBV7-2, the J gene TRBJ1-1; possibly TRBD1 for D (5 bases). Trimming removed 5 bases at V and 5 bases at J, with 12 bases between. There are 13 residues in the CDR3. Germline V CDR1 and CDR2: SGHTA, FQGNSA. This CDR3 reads CASSTQTETEAFF. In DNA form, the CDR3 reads TGTGCCAGCAGCACCCAGACAGAGACTGAAGCTTTCTTT.

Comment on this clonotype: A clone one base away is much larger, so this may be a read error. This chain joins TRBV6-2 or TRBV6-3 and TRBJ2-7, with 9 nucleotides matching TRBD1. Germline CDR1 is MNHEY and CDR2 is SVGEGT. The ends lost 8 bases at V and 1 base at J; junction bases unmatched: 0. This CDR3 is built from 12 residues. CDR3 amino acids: CASGQGSYEQYF. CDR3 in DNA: TGTGCCAGCGGACAGGGGTCCTACGAGCAGTACTTC.

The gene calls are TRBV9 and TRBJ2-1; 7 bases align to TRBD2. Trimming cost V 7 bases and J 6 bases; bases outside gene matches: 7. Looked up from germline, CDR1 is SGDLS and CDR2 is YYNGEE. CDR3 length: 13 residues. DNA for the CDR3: TGTGCCAGCTCCTCGGGAGGCGGCAATGAGCAGTTCTTC. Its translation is CASSSGGGNEQFF.

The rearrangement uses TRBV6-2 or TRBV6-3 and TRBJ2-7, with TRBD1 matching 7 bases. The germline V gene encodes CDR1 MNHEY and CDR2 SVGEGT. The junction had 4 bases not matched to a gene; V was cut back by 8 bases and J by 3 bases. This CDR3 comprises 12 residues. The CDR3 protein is CASGWDSYEQYF. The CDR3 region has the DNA TGTGCCAGCGGATGGGACAGCTACGAGCAGTACTTC.

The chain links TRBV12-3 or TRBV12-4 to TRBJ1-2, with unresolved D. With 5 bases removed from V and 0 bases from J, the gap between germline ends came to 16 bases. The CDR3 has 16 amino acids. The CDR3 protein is CASSTMVQSTNYGYTF. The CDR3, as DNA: TGTGCCAGCAGTACGATGGTACAGTCCACTAACTATGGCTACACCTTC.